This TCR beta chain was recorded in a study of siplizumab effects on memory and regulatory T cells. Study results and limitations: Roughly 75-96% of proliferating clones (CD4+ or CD8+) could not be assigned a naive or memory phenotype. Alloreactive sequences tracing back to unstimulated CD4+ memory cells were significantly reduced by siplizumab. With siplizumab, mappable alloreactive CD4+ clones averaged approximately 69% Treg-derived, versus more than 25% in controls. Among alloreactive clones, only a minor fraction mapped to unstimulated subsets.

Comment on this clone: Its antigen is unknown.

The protocol was immunoSEQ multiplex PCR, while the TCRdb copy is restricted to in-frame clones and leaves out a portion. This sample carries 110,000 or so clones, around 90% of them seen once, and the ten largest clones take around 0.73%. Germline CDR1 reads MNHEY; CDR2 reads SMNVEV (reference sequence). This CDR3 spans 17 amino acids. The ends were cut back, 3 bases at V and 9 bases at J, with 21 bases in the middle. The chain combines TRBV27 with TRBJ1-6; a weak D match, TRBD1 (5 bases). Input material: Tregs sorted from blood. The receptor's source is a human donor in good health. CDR3 sequence (DNA): TGTGCCAGCAGTTTTGGGGCAGCCATCTCAAGGATTTCACCCCTCCACTTT. Its protein is CASSFGAAISRISPLHF.